The 28 T cell receptor beta chains presented below share a single source sample, sequenced in a study of monozygotic twins with inflammatory bowel disease. TCRdb reanalyzed the 5' RACE reads and collapses them to one entry per CDR3 protein, without DNA. The sample totals a few hundred thousand distinct CDR3 sequences. Sequencing was carried out using blood. The source of these receptors is a human donor with ulcerative colitis or Crohn's disease, or a healthy co-twin of an affected twin (not recorded which).

The chain joins TRBV10-3 to TRBJ1-2; TCRdb proposes TRBD1, but this gene call is untestable without DNA. The germline V gene has CDR1 ENHRY and CDR2 SYGVKD. The CDR3 sequence is 14 residues long. The CDR3 region is CAISPGADTYGYTF.

The chain is built from TRBV6-5 and TRBJ2-7; TCRdb outputs TRBD1, but without DNA this stays unchecked. Per germline, CDR1 MNHEY and CDR2 SVGAGI. This CDR3 comprises 13 residues. Here the CDR3 reads CASRLRQGGEQYF.

V usage is TRBV3-1 and J usage is TRBJ2-7; the TRBD2 assignment by TCRdb is unverifiable without DNA. CDR1 is LGHDT and CDR2 is YNNKEL in the germline V gene (reference sequence). The CDR3 extends over 12 amino acids. CDR3 protein: CASSQEEGTSYF.

CDR3 sequence: CAISDARAGGYTF. V and J are TRBV10-3 and TRBJ1-2; TCRdb reports TRBD1, a call that lacks DNA to check it against. There are 13 residues in the CDR3. Germline V gene data show CDR1 as ENHRY and CDR2 as SYGVKD.

V and J are TRBV20-1 and TRBJ2-7; TCRdb proposes TRBD1, but this gene call is untestable without DNA. CDR3 length: 13 residues. Germline CDR1 reads DFQATT; CDR2 reads SNEGSKA (reference sequence). This chain's CDR3 is CSARWFRVDEQYF.

The chain uses TRBV29-1 and TRBJ2-3; TCRdb reports TRBD2, a call that lacks DNA to check it against. The CDR3 loop spans 15 amino acids. The germline V gene has CDR1 SQVTM and CDR2 ANQGSEA. This CDR3 is CSVLGLPYSTDTQYF.

The V gene is TRBV29-1, the J gene TRBJ1-2; TCRdb selects TRBD1, and the lack of DNA leaves this call unchecked. Germline lookup yields CDR1 SQVTM and CDR2 ANQGSEA. The CDR3 totals 12 residues. CDR3 protein: CSADTGISGYTF.

This sequence joins TRBV6-5 and TRBJ1-5; TCRdb calls TRBD1, which cannot be checked without DNA. CDR1 is MNHEY, CDR2 SVGAGI, per germline. There are 16 residues in the CDR3. CDR3 loop: CASSYEGQGANQPQHF.

The V and J genes are TRBV20-1 and TRBJ1-2; with no DNA, the TCRdb D assignment of TRBD1 cannot be verified. Germline loops: CDR1 DFQATT, CDR2 SNEGSKA (reference sequence). CDR3 length: 14 residues. CDR3 in amino acids: CSASLLEGFYGYTF.

J is TRBJ2-7 and V is TRBV5-1; the D call of TRBD1 rests on TCRdb alone, since no DNA is present to check it. Germline V gene data show CDR1 as SGHRS and CDR2 as YFSETQ. CDR3 length: 16 residues. The CDR3 region is CASSLGSLGQSYEQYF.

V is TRBV7-9 and J is TRBJ2-3; TCRdb's assignment of TRBD1 cannot be checked, as there is no DNA. There are 12 residues in the CDR3. The germline V gene has CDR1 SEHNR and CDR2 FQNEAQ (reference sequence). The CDR3 sequence is CASSRAEGTQYF. Using reference TRBV7-9 and TRBJ2-3 for the parts outside the CDR3, the full variable domain is DTGVSQNPRHKITKRGQNVTFRCDPISEHNRLYWYRQTLGQGPEFLTYFQNEAQLEKSRLLSDRFSAERPKGSFSTLEIQRTEQGDSAMYLCASSRAEGTQYFGPGTRLTVL.

The chain joins TRBV20-1 to TRBJ2-2. This CDR3 has 14 amino acids. Germline loops: CDR1 DFQATT, CDR2 SNEGSKA (reference sequence). The CDR3 loop is CSASRQPNTGELFF.

The chain is built from TRBV5-4 and TRBJ1-6. In germline, CDR1 is SGHNT, CDR2 YYREEE (reference sequence). This CDR3 comprises 16 residues. This CDR3 reads CASSLGTVDYNSPLHF.

V usage is TRBV20-1 and J usage is TRBJ2-3. This CDR3 spans 14 amino acids. Germline V gives CDR1 DFQATT, CDR2 SNEGSKA (reference sequence). The CDR3 region is CSAKKGASTDTQYF.

The chain couples TRBV10-3 to TRBJ2-3. Germline V CDR1 and CDR2: ENHRY, SYGVKD. This CDR3 spans 14 amino acids. CDR3 sequence: CAISDSRDTDTQYF.

The chain combines TRBV3-1 with TRBJ2-3; TCRdb's assignment of TRBD1 cannot be checked, as there is no DNA. Germline values: CDR1 LGHDT, CDR2 YNNKEL (reference sequence). The CDR3 runs to 12 residues. CDR3 amino acids: CASGSMGDTQYF.

The V and J genes are TRBV5-1 and TRBJ2-5; the D call from TCRdb, TRBD1, cannot be confirmed without DNA. The CDR3 totals 14 residues. Germline CDR1 reads SGHRS; CDR2 reads YFSETQ. CDR3 sequence reads: CASSSGSWDETQYF.

V is TRBV3-1 and J is TRBJ1-2. CDR1 and CDR2 (germline): LGHDT, YNNKEL (reference sequence). The CDR3 runs 14 residues. The CDR3 loop reads CASSPNQGLNGYTF.

The chain recombines TRBV20-1 with TRBJ2-3; TCRdb names TRBD1, which stays unverified in the absence of DNA. CDR1 DFQATT and CDR2 SNEGSKA come from the germline V gene (reference sequence). The CDR3 is 16 residues long. The CDR3 loop is CSAREWGRTVTDTQYF.

CDR3 protein: CASSADGYGYTF. The chain couples TRBV12-3 or TRBV12-4 to TRBJ1-2. The CDR3 is 12 residues long.

This chain uses TRBV2 with TRBJ2-7; as DNA is missing, the TRBD2 call by TCRdb cannot be tested. The germline gives CDR1 SNHLY, CDR2 FYNNEI. The CDR3 runs to 15 residues. CDR3 residues: CASLPLAGGSYEQYF.

V is TRBV20-1 and J is TRBJ2-1; TCRdb's D call, TRBD2, is unchecked because there is no DNA. There are 17 residues in the CDR3. Germline-derived CDR1 and CDR2 are DFQATT and SNEGSKA (reference sequence). CDR3 sequence reads: CSAPGRGALHLTNEQFF.

J is TRBJ2-7 and V is TRBV5-1; TCRdb's D gene call, TRBD1, goes unchecked for lack of DNA. The CDR3 runs to 15 residues. Per germline, CDR1 SGHRS and CDR2 YFSETQ. The CDR3 region is CASSPARTGIDEQYF.

V and J are TRBV29-1 and TRBJ2-7; TCRdb's D call, TRBD1, is unchecked because there is no DNA. This CDR3 region has 16 residues. CDR1 and CDR2 (germline): SQVTM, ANQGSEA. CDR3 loop: CSIQRPRAGDSYEQYF.

The chain is built from TRBV2 and TRBJ1-5; the TCRdb D gene call, TRBD1, has no DNA to confirm it. The germline V gene has CDR1 SNHLY and CDR2 FYNNEI. There are 14 residues in the CDR3. This CDR3 is CASSRTGSNQPQHF.

The V and J genes are TRBV7-8 and TRBJ1-1; no DNA is available, so the TRBD1 call from TCRdb remains unchecked. The V gene's germline CDR1 is SGHVS and CDR2 FQNEAQ. The CDR3 extends over 18 amino acids. CDR3 protein: CASSLPKGAGGAYTEAFF.

The V gene is TRBV6-1, the J gene TRBJ2-5; TCRdb picks TRBD1, but there is no DNA to check that call. The CDR3 sequence is 15 residues long. The V gene's germline CDR1 is MNHNS and CDR2 SASEGT. CDR3 sequence reads: CASRANTGPQETQYF.

This chain links TRBV12-3 or TRBV12-4 with TRBJ2-2; the D call from TCRdb, TRBD1, cannot be confirmed without DNA. CDR3 length: 15 amino acids. This chain's CDR3 is CASGLLGGYTGELFF.